A selection of T cell receptor beta chains follows, all from one sample in a study of T cell responses to AZD1222 COVID-19 vaccine. Profiled with immunoSEQ multiplex PCR; TCRdb holds only in-frame clones, not every one. The profile shows tens of thousands of clones, roughly 90% of them singletons. Material: peripheral blood, obtained on day 0 of AZD1222 vaccination. The source of these receptors is an adult in good health. The CDR3 runs from the conserved cysteine through the conserved F or W. D genes are given only for firm matches. Clone size, where shown, is once, few, many, or a class for clones that have expanded.

.,.,TRBJ2-1,TRBV5-8,TGTGCCAGCATCTTGGGGCTCCCGTACAATGAGCAGTTCTTC,CASILGLPYNEQFF
.,.,TRBJ1-1,TRBV5-1,TGCGCCAGCAGCTTGGCACCAGGGATGGACACTGAAGCTTTCTTT,CASSLAPGMDTEAFF
.,.,TRBJ2-5,TRBV29-1,TGCAGCGTGTACCTCAGGGAACTAGAGACCCAGTACTTC,CSVYLRELETQYF
few,TRBD1,TRBJ2-5,TRBV7-2,TGTGCCAGCAGCTTAGTGGACAGGGGGGGTGAAACCCAGTACTTC,CASSLVDRGGETQYF
.,.,TRBJ2-5,TRBV21-1,TGTGCCAGCAGCATGAAGGACAGGGGCCAAGAGACCCAGTACTTC,CASSMKDRGQETQYF
once,.,TRBJ2-7,TRBV6-1,TGTGCCAGCAGTGATCGGTACGAGCAGTACTTC,CASSDRYEQYF
.,TRBD1,TRBJ2-2,TRBV27,TGTGCCAGCAGTTTACGGGGACAGGGGGTCGGGGAGCTGTTTTTT,CASSLRGQGVGELFF
.,.,TRBJ2-7,TRBV6-5,TGTGCCAGCAGTTACTCTACATCCTCCTACGAGCAGTACTTC,CASSYSTSSYEQYF
.,.,TRBJ1-1,TRBV28,TGTGCCAGCGCCCGAGGGGCGCCGAACACTGAAGCTTTCTTT,CASARGAPNTEAFF
.,.,TRBJ2-5,TRBV19,TGTGCCAGTAGTAAAAGGACAGCTCTGAACCAAGAGACCCAGTACTTC,CASSKRTALNQETQYF
.,.,TRBJ2-2,TRBV7-3,TGTGCCAGCAGCCTAGACAGAGACACCGGGGAGCTGTTTTTT,CASSLDRDTGELFF
.,.,TRBJ1-5,TRBV28,TGTGCCAGCAGTTTGCCCGGCAGGCCCCAGCATTTT,CASSLPGRPQHF
.,.,TRBJ1-1,TRBV5-1,TGCGCCAGCAGCTTGGATGGGACTTTGAGGACTGAAGCTTTCTTT,CASSLDGTLRTEAFF
.,.,TRBJ1-1,TRBV27,TGTGCCAGCAGTTTTGGGGGCGGAACTGAAGCTTTCTTT,CASSFGGGTEAFF
.,TRBD2,TRBJ2-5,TRBV2,TGTGCCAGCAGTGATTCGGCGGGAGGGCCCGAGCAGACCCAGTACTTC,CASSDSAGGPEQTQYF
.,TRBD2,TRBJ2-1,TRBV6-5,TGTGCCAGCAGAACGGGACTACTAGATTACAATGAGCAGTTCTTC,CASRTGLLDYNEQFF
.,.,TRBJ1-2,TRBV25-1,TGTGCCAGCAGTCCGACGGGGGCCCAACCGCCCTATGGCTACACCTTC,CASSPTGAQPPYGYTF
.,.,TRBJ1-2,TRBV6-5,TGTGCCAGCAGGGGCGGGCCGAGGGGCTACACCTTC,CASRGGPRGYTF
.,TRBD1,TRBJ1-2,TRBV5-1,TGCGCCAGCAGCTCACAAGGGGGCTCTTGGGATGGCTACACCTTC,CASSSQGGSWDGYTF
once,TRBD1,TRBJ2-1,TRBV4-2,TGTGCCAGCAGCCAGGGACAGGGGACCAATGAGCAGTTCTTC,CASSQGQGTNEQFF
.,.,TRBJ1-5,TRBV28,TGTGCCAGCAGTTTTTACGGGGGTGGGGGGGGGCAGCCCCAGCATTTT,CASSFYGGGGGQPQHF
.,.,TRBJ2-7,TRBV6-1,TGTGCCAGCAGTGAAGCTGGGACTCTGGGCGAGCAGTACTTC,CASSEAGTLGEQYF
few,TRBD1,TRBJ1-2,TRBV5-4,TGTGCCAGCAGCCCGGTGGAGACAGGGCATGGCTACACCTTC,CASSPVETGHGYTF
.,TRBD1,TRBJ1-4,TRBV9,TGTGCCAGCAGCGTATCTGGGACAGATAATGAAAAACTGTTTTTT,CASSVSGTDNEKLFF
.,.,TRBJ1-2,TRBV6-1,TGTGCCAGCAGTGAAGCCAGAAACTATGGCTACACCTTC,CASSEARNYGYTF
few,TRBD1,TRBJ1-2,TRBV14,TGTGCCAGCAGCCATGAGGGACAGGGCTTCTATGGCTACACCTTC,CASSHEGQGFYGYTF
.,TRBD1,TRBJ2-7,TRBV18,TGTGCCAGCTCACCTCCGGGACAGGTTTTCCACGAGCAGTACTTC,CASSPPGQVFHEQYF
.,TRBD1,TRBJ1-2,TRBV18,TGTGCCAGCTCACCAACGAGGACAGGGTGGGAATCTGGCTACACCTTC,CASSPTRTGWESGYTF
once,.,TRBJ1-2,TRBV18,TGTGCCAGCTCAACTGGGACGTCGCTTAACTATGGCTACACCTTC,CASSTGTSLNYGYTF
.,.,TRBJ1-1,TRBV11-2,TGTGCCAGCAGCTTTAATTTCTTGGGGACTGAAGCTTTCTTT,CASSFNFLGTEAFF
.,TRBD2,TRBJ2-6,TRBV6-2/TRBV6-3,TGTGCCAGCAGTGACGTTGGACTAGCGGGTGGTGGGGCCAACGTCCTGACTTTC,CASSDVGLAGGGANVLTF
.,.,TRBJ2-7,TRBV7-2,TGTGCCAGCAGCTTTTCCCAAGGCCTCTACGAGCAGTACTTC,CASSFSQGLYEQYF
.,.,TRBJ1-2,TRBV28,TGTGCCAGCAGTTTAGGAGGGTACTATAACTATGGCTACACCTTC,CASSLGGYYNYGYTF
.,TRBD1,TRBJ2-7,TRBV3-1/TRBV3-2,TGTGCCAGCAGCCCCCTAAGAGGGACAGGGGATCACGAGCAGTACTTC,CASSPLRGTGDHEQYF
few,TRBD2,TRBJ2-1,TRBV9,TGTGCCAGCAGCGAAGGTTCGACTAGCGAGTCTGAGCAGTTCTTC,CASSEGSTSESEQFF
.,TRBD2,TRBJ2-7,TRBV5-5,TGTGCCAGCAGCGCGGGACTAGCGGGAGATCTCGAGCAGTACTTC,CASSAGLAGDLEQYF
.,TRBD1,TRBJ1-2,TRBV7-3,TGTGCCTCAGGACAGGGAGGGCCGGGCTATGGCTACACCTTC,CASGQGGPGYGYTF
.,.,TRBJ1-3,TRBV29-1,TGCAGTGCTCGGGATAATGGAAACACCATATATTTT,CSARDNGNTIYF
.,.,TRBJ2-7,TRBV7-8,TGTGCCAGCAGCTTAGCCCCCACTGGCGGCTACGAGCAGTACTTC,CASSLAPTGGYEQYF
.,TRBD2,TRBJ2-1,TRBV7-3,TGTGCCAGCAGCTTAGGGCTAGCGGGCCACAATGAGCAGTTCTTC,CASSLGLAGHNEQFF
.,TRBD1,TRBJ2-7,TRBV27,TGTGCCAGCAGAAAACCCGGGACAGGAGGCCGATACGAGCAGTACTTC,CASRKPGTGGRYEQYF
.,TRBD2,TRBJ2-3,TRBV4-2,TGTGCCAGCAGCCAAGACCGACCGCTAGCGGGAGTGACAGATACGCAGTATTTT,CASSQDRPLAGVTDTQYF